The source of this T cell receptor (beta chain) is a study of identical twins. Many counts were recorded for this clonotype. Its antigen is not identified. Carrying unique molecular identifiers, the cDNA also gained a universal primer site through template switching. Via MiXCR, TCRdb re-called the 5' RACE reads, giving one row per CDR3 protein. The table includes 300,000 to 400,000 distinct CDR3 sequences, approximately 8.7% detected once. Per germline, CDR1 SGHAT and CDR2 FQNNGV. This CDR3 spans 15 amino acids. Deletions cut 0 bases from V and 7 bases from J, with 13 bases between. Study conclusions and caveats: Findings came from cross-sectional statistics, without long-term follow-up of donors. It was out-of-frame TCR alpha sharing in monozygotic twins that models underestimated. Those out-of-frame alpha sequences shared by twins showed an excess of low generation probability.

The rearrangement uses TRBV11-2 and TRBJ2-1; D is unclear. Sequences were obtained from naive T cells sorted from blood. The TCR was taken from a woman aged 50 to 60 in good health. CDR3 DNA sequence: TGTGCCAGCAGCTTAGAAGGTAGCTTGTGGAATGAGCAGTTCTTC. This encodes CASSLEGSLWNEQFF.